This record concerns one TCR beta chain sequence. Which antigen it targets is not known. At one of its ends the junction is not consistent with the germline gene, which may arise from a read error. The data belong to a study of T cell responses to AZD1222 COVID-19 vaccine (TCRdb year 2021). The study in broad terms: A total of just over 230 trial participants underwent TCR sequencing, of whom about 200 had received two doses of AZD1222 and around 26 had received two doses of the MenACWY control vaccine. Trial participants were enrolled by age into subgroups of 18-55, 56-69 and 70-plus years, and around 140, 26 and 57 TCR-sequenced participants, respectively, were included in these subgroups.

The CDR3 regions of human TCRbeta chains were analyzed by immunosequencing. Per the source publication's procedure: TCRs in the repertoires were compared against a reference library of SARS-CoV-2-specific TCRs that had been generated with the MIRA antigen-specificity platform. Breadth was defined as the fraction of unique TCRs that were SARS-CoV-2-associated. Depth was defined as the fraction of total T cells that were SARS-CoV-2-associated. Each spike-specific TCR was assigned to its reactive spike region and to a CD4 or CD8 class using the MIRA data. Log10-transformed breadth and depth values were compared by one-way ANOVA with Sidak's multiple comparisons tests. TCRdb obtained this table from immuneACCESS and retained in-frame rearrangements with V and J assigned. These tables miss some clones; where compared with another copy, unresolved V genes account for less than half of the shortfall, and the remainder is unexplained. V and J calls and clone size come straight from that table; D and trimming were deduced from the DNA. This sample is represented by roughly 54,000 clones; roughly 90% of them were singletons. The ten largest account for roughly 15% of the sample.

The investigation overall reported the following: The 56-69-year group was small, and its depth increase did not reach significance, likely because of low power. Vaccine-associated CD4 TCRs spanned the whole spike protein, with dominant responses in regions 160-218 and 743-854. Conclusions about previously exposed vaccinees were limited because only 5 or 6 AZD1222 recipients were SARS-CoV-2 seropositive at baseline. Participants were mostly white British, with more females than males. The authors suggested clonal diversity may have been underestimated. Epitopes outside the regions mutated in the B.1.351 and B.1.1.7 variants were reportedly recognized by nearly half of the unique spike-specific TCRs. A significant rise in spike-specific TCR breadth and depth was observed after two AZD1222 doses relative to day 0 and relative to MenACWY recipients. Because no day 14 peak-response samples were available, the repertoires could be characterized only after the peak T cell response.

This sample's time point label indicates: about 28 days (+/-7) after the second vaccine dose. Because spike-specific TCR depth and breadth did not differ between the two schedules, AZD1222 recipients who got a second dose at roughly 4 weeks were pooled with those who got a second dose at roughly 12 weeks. Vaccinee samples came from UK trials COV001 and COV002, including a single-blind randomized controlled phase 2/3 trial of AZD1222 (ChAdOx1 nCoV-19) in healthy adults. For TCRbeta chain sequencing, PBMC samples from trial participants were taken at day 0 and at day 28 after the second dose. Looking up the germline V gene yields CDR1 SGHRS and CDR2 YFSETQ. From the cysteine up to the phenylalanine, the CDR3 has a length of 15 residues. Left in the record is the CDR3 DNA by itself, 45 bases read in frame from the first base.

Sample: peripheral blood, taken 28 days after the second AZD1222 dose. This receptor was taken from an adult who received the AZD1222 COVID-19 vaccine. Here the chain combines TRBV5-1 and TRBJ2-1; the best D guess is TRBD1, with 5 bases matching. The DNA reads TGCGCCAGCAGCTTGGAAGGGGCCTCCTACAATGGGCAGTTCTTC. It specifies CASSLEGASYNGQFF.